The 10 T cell receptor beta chains presented below share a single source sample, sequenced in a study of blood T cells in healthy people across ages. A sample-barcoded 5' primer and a J-beta primer mix were used in a second PCR of about 7 to 11 cycles. TCRdb used MiXCR to reprocess the 5' RACE reads, holding one entry per CDR3 protein. The sample holds just over 1 million distinct CDR3 sequences, around 45% seen once. Material for sequencing was blood. The receptors derive from an older woman in good health.

This clonotype was seen a few times. The genes are TRBV12-3 or TRBV12-4 and TRBJ2-1, with D possibly being TRBD2 (6 bases). This CDR3 region has 11 residues. V was cut by 6 bases and J by 10 bases, with 10 bases left in between. The DNA of the CDR3 is TGTGCCAGCAGACAGGCGGGGGAGCAGTTCTTC. This encodes CASRQAGEQFF.

The rearrangement uses TRBV24-1 and TRBJ2-5; D not certain. This CDR3 has 11 residues. The germline gives CDR1 KGHDR, CDR2 SFDVKD. The germline V and J ends were trimmed by 6 bases and 11 bases, with 12 bases remaining between them. The CDR3 sequence: CATSRHAEQYF. CDR3 nucleotide sequence: TGTGCCACCAGTCGCCACGCGGAGCAGTACTTC.

This clonotype was seen only a few times. This chain links TRBV11-2 with TRBJ1-2, with no clear D. With 4 bases removed from V and 3 bases from J, the gap between germline ends came to 12 bases. The V gene's germline CDR1 is SGHAT and CDR2 FQNNGV. The length of the CDR3 is 14 residues. This chain's CDR3 is CASSSGWVDYGYTF. In DNA form, the CDR3 reads TGTGCCAGCAGCTCTGGGTGGGTGGACTATGGCTACACCTTC.

The sample holds a few counts of this clonotype. The genes are TRBV29-1 and TRBJ2-4; 7 bases agree with TRBD2. The germline gives CDR1 SQVTM, CDR2 ANQGSEA. The CDR3 has 13 residues. V gave up 5 bases and J gave up 1 base; unmatched junction bases: 2. Written as DNA, the CDR3 is TGCAGCGTTCTCGGGAGGGCCAAAAACATTCAGTACTTC. Its protein is CSVLGRAKNIQYF.

This clonotype appeared a few times. This sequence joins TRBV9 and TRBJ2-6; 9 bases fit TRBD1. V lost 3 bases and J lost 4; bases outside the gene matches: 8. Per germline, CDR1 SGDLS and CDR2 YYNGEE. The CDR3 length is 17 residues. The CDR3 DNA reads as TGTGCCAGCAGCGAGGGGGACAGGGCTTCCGGGGCCAACGTCCTGACTTTC. Its translation: CASSEGDRASGANVLTF.

This clonotype was observed a handful of times. The chain is built from TRBV27 and TRBJ1-6, with 10 bases lining up with TRBD1. The CDR3 has 17 amino acids. The J segment lost 2 bases and the V segment lost 6 bases, leaving 7 bases of the junction unmatched. CDR1 MNHEY and CDR2 SMNVEV come from the germline V gene (reference sequence). DNA of the CDR3: TGTGCCAGCAGCCAGGGACAGGGGCGGACCTATAATTCACCCCTCCACTTT. Protein sequence: CASSQGQGRTYNSPLHF.

The chain is built from TRBV7-2 and TRBJ2-1; weak D call: TRBD2 (5 bases). The V gene lost 0 bases and the J gene lost 8 bases, with 14 bases spanning the gap. There are 15 residues in the CDR3. Germline V gives CDR1 SGHTA, CDR2 FQGNSA. This CDR3 is CASSLATPGNDEQFF. As DNA, the CDR3 is TGTGCCAGCAGCTTAGCAACTCCGGGGAACGATGAGCAGTTCTTC.

Only one count was recorded for this clonotype. The rearrangement joins TRBV29-1 to TRBJ2-1; 11 nucleotides line up with TRBD2. V lost 7 bases, J lost 7 bases, and 6 bases stayed unmatched. Per the germline V gene, CDR1 is SQVTM and CDR2 is ANQGSEA. The CDR3 runs 13 residues. The CDR3 sequence is CSGSGRANNEQFF. The CDR3 DNA reads as TGCAGCGGTAGCGGGAGGGCAAATAATGAGCAGTTCTTC.

A single count supports this clonotype. A read error may explain this, as a much larger clone is one base away. This chain uses TRBV5-1 with TRBJ2-7; D uncertain. The CDR3 sequence is 17 residues long. Trimming pared 1 base from V and 3 bases from J, leaving 20 bases between. The germline gives CDR1 SGHRS, CDR2 YFSETQ. The CDR3 sequence is CASSLKGGAVTYYEQYF. In DNA, the CDR3 is TGCGCCAGCAGCTTGAAAGGTGGAGCAGTTACTTACTACGAGCAGTACTTC.

This clonotype appeared a few times. The V gene is TRBV3-1, the J gene TRBJ2-7, with 11 positions matching TRBD2. J lost 0 bases, V lost 5 bases, and 12 bases had no gene match. The CDR3 contains 18 residues. Germline V lookup: CDR1 LGHDT, CDR2 YNNKEL (reference sequence). CDR3 amino acids: CASSVLGLAGGSSYEQYF. CDR3 sequence (DNA): TGTGCCAGCAGCGTACTCGGGTTAGCGGGAGGGTCCTCCTACGAGCAGTACTTC.